The 6 T cell receptor beta chains presented below share a single source sample, sequenced in a study of T cells after yellow fever vaccination. Each CDR3 protein is one row after TCRdb ran MiXCR on the 5' RACE reads. The sample yields 150,000 to 200,000 distinct CDR3 sequences, 5.5% to 8% seen once. The material sequenced was CD4+ T cells sorted from PBMCs, taken on the day of the first yellow fever vaccination. The receptors here all came from a man younger than 35 who received the YFV17D yellow fever vaccine.

This clonotype was counted at least ten times. The CDR3 spells CASSRGQGQPQHF. As DNA, the CDR3 is TGTGCCAGCAGCAGGGGACAGGGGCAGCCCCAGCATTTT. The rearrangement joins TRBV7-9 to TRBJ1-5; 10 bases match TRBD1. The germline V gene has CDR1 SEHNR and CDR2 FQNEAQ (reference sequence). V was clipped by 5 bases and J by 7 bases; unmatched bases: 2. The CDR3 runs 13 residues.

The genes are TRBV2 and TRBJ2-5, with 11 bases identical to TRBD2. With V trimmed by 6 bases and J by 5 bases, 8 bases remained unmatched. Germline-derived CDR1 and CDR2 are SNHLY and FYNNEI. The CDR3 is made up of 15 amino acids. The CDR3 DNA is TGTGCCAGCAGCGATCCCGGGACTAGCGGTGAGACCCAGTACTTC. Its translation: CASSDPGTSGETQYF.

In its sample, this clonotype was seen a few times. The chain uses TRBV7-8 and TRBJ2-7; no firm D call. This CDR3 has 11 residues. CDR1 and CDR2 from the germline V gene are SGHVS and FQNEAQ. V shed 6 bases and J shed 3 bases, with 6 bases lying between them. Here the CDR3 DNA reads TGTGCCAGCAGGGCAGACTACGAGCAGTACGTC. It codes for CASRADYEQYV.

This clonotype was observed many times. V usage is TRBV24-1 and J usage is TRBJ2-5; D uncertain. The CDR3 totals 14 residues. Trimming cost V 8 bases and J 5 bases, with 17 bases left between them. The V gene's germline CDR1 is KGHDR and CDR2 SFDVKD. DNA for the CDR3: TGTGCCACCATGGACCGTGGCGCCGGGGAGACCCAGTACTTC. It translates to CATMDRGAGETQYF.

CDR3 protein: CASSLTHSGWEQFF. CDR3 DNA sequence: TGTGCCAGCAGCCTAACTCATAGCGGGTGGGAGCAGTTCTTC. This sequence joins TRBV7-8 and TRBJ2-1; TRBD2 matches at 7 bases. Germline loops: CDR1 SGHVS, CDR2 FQNEAQ. The CDR3 loop spans 14 amino acids. Trimming removed 5 bases from V and 10 bases from J; junction bases left unmatched: 11.

V and J are TRBV5-6 and TRBJ2-3; the match to TRBD2 covers 13 bases. Germline V gene lookup returns CDR1 SGHDT and CDR2 YYEEEE. The CDR3 contains 16 residues. V lost 4 bases and J lost 9; bases outside the gene matches: 11. The chain's CDR3 is CASSRGLAGSEGTQYF. For the CDR3, the DNA is TGTGCCAGCAGCCGGGGACTAGCGGGATCAGAAGGCACGCAGTATTTT.